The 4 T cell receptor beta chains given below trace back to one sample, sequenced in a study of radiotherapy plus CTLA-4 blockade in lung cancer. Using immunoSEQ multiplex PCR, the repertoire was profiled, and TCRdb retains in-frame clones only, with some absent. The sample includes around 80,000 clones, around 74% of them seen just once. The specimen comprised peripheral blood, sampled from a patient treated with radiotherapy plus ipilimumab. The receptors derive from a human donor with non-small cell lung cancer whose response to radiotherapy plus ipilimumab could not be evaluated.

The CDR3 loop is CASQRDSYNEQFF. The CDR3 DNA sequence: TGTGCCAGCCAACGGGACAGCTATAATGAGCAGTTCTTC. V is TRBV11-3 and J is TRBJ2-1; TRBD1 matches at 7 bases. Trimming removed 8 bases from V and 7 bases from J; junction bases left unmatched: 8. The CDR3 is 13 residues long. Germline loops: CDR1 SGHNT, CDR2 YENEEA.

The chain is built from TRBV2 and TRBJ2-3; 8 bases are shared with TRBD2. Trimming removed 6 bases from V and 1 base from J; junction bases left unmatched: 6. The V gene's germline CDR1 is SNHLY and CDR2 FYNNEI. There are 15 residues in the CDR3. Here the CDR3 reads CASRAGEGGTDTQYF. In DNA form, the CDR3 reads TGTGCCAGCAGAGCGGGGGAGGGGGGCACAGATACGCAGTATTTT.

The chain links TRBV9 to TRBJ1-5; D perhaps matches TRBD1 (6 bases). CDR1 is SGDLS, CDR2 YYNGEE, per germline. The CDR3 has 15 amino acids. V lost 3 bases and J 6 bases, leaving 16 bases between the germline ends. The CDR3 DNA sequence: TGTGCCAGCAGCGCCGGGGGAGGGGGGAGTCAGCCCCAGCATTTT. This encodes CASSAGGGGSQPQHF.

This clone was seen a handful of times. This CDR3 is CAISRAPGTGFEAFF. The CDR3 nucleotides are TGTGCCATCAGCCGCGCTCCCGGGACAGGGTTTGAAGCTTTCTTT. The rearrangement links TRBV10-3 to TRBJ1-1; TRBD1 agrees at 9 bases. V was clipped by 6 bases and J by 7 bases; unmatched bases: 12. This CDR3 contains 15 residues. CDR1 is ENHRY, CDR2 SYGVKD, per germline.